This T cell receptor (beta chain) was sequenced during a study of response to subunit inactivated influenza vaccine. The CDR3 consists of 14 residues. The germline V gene encodes CDR1 MNHEY and CDR2 SMNVEV (reference sequence). V shed 5 bases, J shed 5 bases, and the junction held 5 bases outside the gene matches. General study findings and limits: Every seasonal influenza vaccination brings in few new T cells, the authors suggested.

TCRdb called the RT-PCR reads again in MiXCR, with one record for every CDR3 protein. The sample contains about 520,000 distinct CDR3 sequences, 9.5% to 13% of which appear only once. About this clonotype itself: Its antigen is unidentified.

This chain uses TRBV27 with TRBJ2-1; 8 bases are a match to TRBD1. Sequenced here: PBMCs from blood, sampled roughly 47 days after vaccination. The receptor's source is a man aged 50-60 years who received an inactivated influenza vaccine. As DNA, the CDR3 is TGTGCCAGCAGTAGGCAGGGGGCTCACAATGAGCAGTTCTTC. It codes for CASSRQGAHNEQFF.